This T cell receptor beta chain was found in a study of shared clonotypes between healthy human individuals (dated by TCRdb to about 2020). With regard to the full study: The cohort included three men and a couple of women between 18 and 49 years of age. For each donor, CD4 naive and CD4 memory were each given three plates, CD8 naive was given two plates, and CD8 memory was given one plate. To estimate repertoire size and how much clonotype sharing occurs between individuals, the study deeply sequenced the blood TCR repertoires of roughly 5 healthy adults. To increase sequencing depth and limit assay-specific biases, different laboratories used diverse techniques to prepare libraries and sequence TCR repertoires. Each donor's leukapheresis produced roughly between roughly 0.9 and 9 billion PBMCs. On the study overall, not on this receptor specifically: Approximately 5% of naive CD4, around 3.5% of naive CD8, roughly 2.4% of memory CD4, and approximately 0.4% of memory CD8 clonotypes were shared across a few donors. Because the study included only a small number of donors, the genetic and exposure-history diversity represented was limited. Sampling was restricted to blood, and TCR repertoires in tissues likely differ from the TCR repertoires found in blood. Naive subsets generally had larger estimated clonotype richness than memory subsets. Based on pairwise subsampling, the degree of clonotype sharing among donors was expected to be affected by sequencing depth. Incomplete sequencing was indicated by rarefaction of sorted-subset datasets, despite the large sequencing depth. Higher generation probabilities were observed for clonotypes shared by all four sorted-subset donors than for non-shared clonotypes.

As encoded in the germline V gene, CDR1 is MNHNS while CDR2 is SASEGT. The junction shows trimming of 5 bases on V and 7 bases on J, and the gene matches do not reach 5 bases of it. Counted from cysteine to phenylalanine, this CDR3 has 15 amino acids. Just the 45-base CDR3 DNA is kept, in frame starting at base 1. About this clone itself: Its cognate antigen has yet to be identified. One base away there is no much larger clone; base qualities are not given.

Donors were healthy HIV-negative adults with no recently reported acute infections or vaccinations. Every donor was a Caucasian adult living in Nashville, Tennessee, USA. CD4+ T cells were enriched through magnetic negative selection, after which naive cells were positively selected on CD45RA and the remaining negative fraction served as the memory subset. After blood collection by leukapheresis, PBMCs were isolated using Ficoll-Histopaque density gradient centrifugation and then cryopreserved in the vapor phase of liquid nitrogen. Purity and quantity of every magnetically sorted T cell population were checked by analytical flow cytometry. Genomic DNA was isolated from each sorted fraction and quantified by UV absorbance on a Nanodrop 2000c. Using the deep immunoSEQ assay, TCR CDR3 regions were amplified from genomic DNA by multiplex PCR. Extracted genomic DNA from each cell subset was spread evenly across all wells of several immunoSEQ 96-well plates, with each plate serving as a replicate. For sorted subsets, each replicate PCR was loaded with about 0.2 ug genomic DNA, equivalent to 32,000 or so T cell genomes. Purified libraries were measured with a Qubit 3.0 fluorometer, size-checked on a Bioanalyzer 2100, and measured again with the KAPA Library Quantification kit. Every immunoSEQ 96-well plate was sequenced on a dedicated single-read 150-cycle Illumina NextSeq 550 flow cell. In the paper's pipeline: Because the immunoSEQ output held only junctional sequences and lacked quality scores, the filtering could not match the filtering applied to full-length reads. To assign V/J genes and CDR3, sequences were annotated using PyIR, a Python wrapper for IgBLAST v1.9, with IMGT germline references. Any read was removed if the V/J assignment was weak (E-value above 1e-6), the CDR3 was missing, or the read contained stop codons, out-of-frame junctions, or ambiguous translated residues. V3J clonotypes were defined by identical inferred V gene, J gene, and CDR3 amino acid sequence. Percentage overlap between repertoires was computed as shared unique clonotypes divided by the size of the smaller repertoire. Repertoire richness was assessed with RTK rarefaction, the Chao1 estimator, and Recon v2.1 estimates of unobserved clonotypes. Generation probabilities for all TCRbeta clonotypes obtained by the gDNA method from a handful of donors were computed using OLGA. The table was pulled from immuneACCESS by TCRdb, which kept in-frame rearrangements only. Such tables lose some clones; where checked, under half of the loss comes from unresolved V genes, and the rest has no known cause. That table is the source of V, J and clone size, and D and trimming were worked out from the DNA. A total of about 1 million clones appear in this sample, approximately 72% of them only once. The top ten hold around 1.5% of the sample.

The receptor was derived from a man younger than 35 in good health. The sequenced sample consisted of memory CD4+ T cells sorted from blood. Sample cell subset or site, as interpreted from the label and publication: CD45RA-negative fraction. The rearrangement combines TRBV6-1 with TRBJ2-2; TRBD2 lines up with 12 middle nucleotides. The DNA sequence follows: TGTGCCAGCAGTCTAGCGGGAGGGTATGGCGGGGAGCTGTTTTTT. Translated, this is CASSLAGGYGGELFF.